What follows describes a single T cell receptor beta chain. Its cognate antigen has yet to be identified. Nothing much larger sits one base from this clone, and base qualities are not available. The data were taken from a study of blood T cell repertoires in COVID-19 (dated by TCRdb to the early 2020s). For context, the study as a whole: Samples from collaborators originated in the United States, Italy and Spain and spanned both the acute and convalescent phases of COVID-19. The prospective study material was composed of cDNA or gDNA derived from T cells, B-cell-depleted T cells, or PBMCs. Subjects who had been exposed to COVID-19, were actively infected with it, or had recovered from it provided the deeply sampled blood TCRbeta repertoires that made up the dataset. The repertoires were made available in a free public database intended to serve as a resource for research on the immune response to SARS-CoV-2. The samples were drawn from the first 160 participants of the ongoing ImmuneRACE study and from 950 to 1,500 subjects provided by 6 global collaborators. Nearly every sample came with metadata listing a de-identified subject ID, COVID-19 status, age in years and sex. Where available, HLA class I and class II types were obtained from metadata supplied by the sample provider rather than from assay-based typing.

TCRbeta CDR3 regions were amplified from genomic DNA using the immunoSEQ Assay, a bias-controlled multiplex PCR. Regarding the original processing steps: Within the assay, amplification of reference gene primers was used to estimate how many nucleated cells each sample contained. To quantify the absolute abundance of each unique TCRbeta CDR3 rearrangement, sequence reads were collapsed and filtered. For each sample, productive Simpson clonality was calculated by taking the square root of Simpson's diversity index across productive rearrangements. Held by TCRdb, this immuneACCESS table contains in-frame sequences only and omits some clones. Under half of the omission traces to an unresolved V gene where checked; the cause of the rest is unknown. V and J calls plus clone size are reproduced from that table; the DNA served to infer D and trimming. The sample contains 26,000 or so clones, 75% to 90% of them found a single time. The ten largest clones represent more than 5% of the sample.

Collaborating institutions collected whole blood in K2EDTA tubes following their own protocols. For TCRbeta analysis, collaborators shipped samples in one of three forms: frozen whole blood, isolated PBMCs, or DNA extracted from either of those sample types. CDR1 and CDR2 are drawn from the germline V gene (reference sequence): MNHEY, SMNVEV. The junction shows trimming of 4 bases on V and 6 bases on J, and the gene matches do not reach 9 bases of it. The CDR3 starts with the cysteine, ends with the phenylalanine, and has 15 residues. Only the CDR3 DNA stays, 45 bases, in frame from base 1. Overall study outcomes, separate from this receptor: The quantity of clinical and demographic metadata differed by source and by participant and was supplied without curation.

Sequencing used peripheral blood. The rearrangement combines TRBV27 with TRBJ1-5; TRBD1 agrees with 7 junctional bases. The clonotype comes from a man aged 60-69 years with active COVID-19. The CDR3 reads as follows: CASSYGSAGGQPQHF. DNA sequence: TGTGCCAGCAGTTATGGTTCGGCAGGGGGTCAGCCCCAGCATTTT.